This TCR beta chain was identified in a study of CD8 T cells in ankylosing spondylitis. Trimming shortened V by 5 bases and J by 8 bases, and 21 bases separated the two germline ends. The germline V gene has CDR1 LGHNA and CDR2 YNFKEQ. The CDR3 extends over 15 amino acids. Quantitative molecular-barcoded 5'-RACE generated the TCR beta libraries. MiXCR, applied by TCRdb to the 5' RACE reads, yields one record per CDR3 protein. The sample lists some 250,000 distinct CDR3 sequences; around 9.1% were seen once. The study's findings and limits: Several of the motif variants were reported before in synovial fluid and blood from reactive arthritis. Significantly higher representation of disease-linked clones was reported for matched ankylosing spondylitis synovial fluid. The study identified a TCR beta motif of seven or eight highly homologous variants that appeared characteristic of ankylosing spondylitis blood.

This clonotype was counted many times. The antigen is undetermined. The chain joins TRBV4-2 to TRBJ1-2; D possibly corresponds to TRBD1 (5 bases). The source material was blood, either unsorted or a sorted T cell fraction (not recorded which). This TCR came from a male donor with ankylosing spondylitis or in good health (not recorded which). The CDR3 spells CASSNQPGAPEGYTF. CDR3 nucleotides: TGTGCCAGCAGCAATCAACCTGGGGCGCCTGAGGGCTACACCTTC.